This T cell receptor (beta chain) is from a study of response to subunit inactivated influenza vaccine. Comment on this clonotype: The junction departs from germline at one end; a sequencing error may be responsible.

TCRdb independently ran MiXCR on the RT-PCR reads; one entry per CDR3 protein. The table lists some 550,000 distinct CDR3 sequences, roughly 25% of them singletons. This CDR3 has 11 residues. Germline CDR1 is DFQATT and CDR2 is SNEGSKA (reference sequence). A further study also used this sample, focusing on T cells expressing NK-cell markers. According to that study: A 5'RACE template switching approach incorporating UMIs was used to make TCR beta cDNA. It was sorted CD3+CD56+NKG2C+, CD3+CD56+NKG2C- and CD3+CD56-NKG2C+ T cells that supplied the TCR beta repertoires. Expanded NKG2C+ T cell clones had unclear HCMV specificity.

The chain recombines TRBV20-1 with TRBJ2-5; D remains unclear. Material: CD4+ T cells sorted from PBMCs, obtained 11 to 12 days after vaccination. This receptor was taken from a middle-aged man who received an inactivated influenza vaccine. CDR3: CSARSLETQYF. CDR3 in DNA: TGCAGTGCTAGAAGTCTGGAGACACAGTACTTC.